This T cell receptor beta chain was sequenced in a study of shared clonotypes between healthy human individuals. Splitting the CD4+ cells yielded a CD45RA+ naive subset and a CD45RA-negative memory subset. V was trimmed by 5 bases and J by 0 bases, leaving 7 bases between them. This CDR3 has 14 residues. Germline-derived CDR1 and CDR2 are KGHSH and LQKENI. The table came from immunoSEQ multiplex PCR; TCRdb's copy has only in-frame clones and leaves some out. In the table there are approximately 1.5 million clones, approximately 98% of which are singletons. Findings and caveats of the study: Larger estimated richness was generally recorded for naive subsets relative to memory subsets.

As regards this clone: Its specificity is not known.

Sequenced: naive CD4+ T cells sorted from blood. The subset was: CD45RA+ positively selected. The chain combines TRBV18 with TRBJ2-2; no firm D call. The receptor comes from a man between 25 and 39 years old in good health. The CDR3 sequence: CASSMTANTGELFF. The CDR3 region has the DNA TGTGCCAGCTCAATGACGGCGAACACCGGGGAGCTGTTTTTT.